Presented here are 27 T cell receptor beta chains from one specimen sequenced in a study of tumor and adjacent non-tumor tissue in lung cancer. No cell sorting was done before RNA was extracted from the tissue. More than 3 cm separated this lung sample from the edge of the tumor. Three rounds of nested PCR, following a modified ARM-PCR protocol, produced the TCRbeta library. MiXCR was run by TCRdb on the multiplex PCR reads, yielding one entry per CDR3 protein. The sample lists about 60,000 distinct CDR3 sequences; 61% were seen once. Material: distant non-tumor lung tissue. The receptors stem from a man in his 70s with non-small cell lung cancer.

This clonotype was seen only once. The chain recombines TRBV10-1 with TRBJ2-2; a possible D gene is TRBD2 (6 bases). The V gene's germline CDR1 is WNHNN and CDR2 SYGVQD (reference sequence). The CDR3 contains 16 residues. V lost 2 bases to trimming and J lost 7 bases, with 17 bases between them. The DNA of the CDR3 is TGCGCCAGCAGTGAGACCTTGACTAGAGCCATCGGGGAGCTGTTTTTT. It codes for CASSETLTRAIGELFF.

Ten or more counts support this clonotype. The V and J genes are TRBV6-6 and TRBJ2-5, with no clear D. The CDR3 is 11 residues long. Germline V CDR1 and CDR2: MNHNY, SVGAGI (reference sequence). Trimming removed 7 bases from V and 5 bases from J, with 8 bases in between. Here the CDR3 reads CASMPGETQYF. CDR3 in DNA: TGTGCCAGCATGCCCGGGGAGACCCAGTACTTC.

As regards this clonotype: The junction departs from germline at one end; a sequencing error may be responsible. V usage is TRBV29-1 and J usage is TRBJ2-7, with D perhaps being TRBD1 or TRBD2 (6 bases each). The V gene's germline CDR1 is SQVTM and CDR2 ANQGSEA. This CDR3 has 13 residues. CDR3: CSVYGGPSYEHYF. In DNA, the CDR3 is TGCAGCGTGTACGGGGGCCCCTCCTATGAGCACTACTTC.

On this clonotype itself: Compared with germline, one end of the junction differs, possibly owing to a read error. This sequence joins TRBV4-2 and TRBJ2-7, with 7 bases matching TRBD2. CDR3 length: 16 residues. Germline V gene lookup returns CDR1 LGHNA and CDR2 YNFKEQ. The CDR3 DNA reads as TGTGCCAGCGGCCAAGAAGTCGGGGGGACCTACTACGAGCAGTGCTTC. Protein product: CASGQEVGGTYYEQCF.

The genes are TRBV2 and TRBJ2-2, with D hard to call. This CDR3 region has 11 residues. In germline, CDR1 is SNHLY, CDR2 FYNNEI. Trimming shortened V by 7 bases and J by 2 bases, and 2 bases separated the two germline ends. CDR3 DNA: TGTGCCAGCACTAACACCGGGGAGCTGTTTTTT. It is translated as CASTNTGELFF.

Remarks on this clonotype: A clone one base away is much larger, so this may be a read error. The genes are TRBV29-1 and TRBJ2-7; the D is unclear. Germline V gene sequence: CDR1 SQVTM, CDR2 ANQGSEA. The CDR3 runs 11 residues. The CDR3 is CSVEDLHDQYF. The CDR3 DNA follows: TGCAGCGTTGAAGATCTACACGATCAGTACTTC.

This chain joins TRBV12-3 or TRBV12-4 and TRBJ1-1, with D tentatively TRBD1 (5 bases). V was clipped by 5 bases and J by 4 bases, with 8 bases between them. There are 12 residues in the CDR3. The CDR3 nucleotides read TGTGCCAGCAGTCGGACAAGCACTGAAGCTTTCTTT. Translating it yields CASSRTSTEAFF.

This clonotype has more than one count but fewer than ten. A clone one base away is much larger, so this may be a read error. This sequence joins TRBV14 and TRBJ2-1, with no clear D. Germline V lookup: CDR1 SGHDN, CDR2 FVKESK. The CDR3 totals 15 residues. This chain's CDR3 is CAGSQVQSSYNEQFF. Here the CDR3 DNA reads TGTGCCGGCAGCCAAGTCCAGAGCTCCTACAATGAGCAGTTCTTC.

A remark on this clonotype: The junction shows a germline mismatch at one end, possibly a read error. This chain connects TRBV10-1 to TRBJ2-3, with D unresolved. The CDR3 contains 12 residues. Germline V gene sequence: CDR1 WNHNN, CDR2 SYGVQD (reference sequence). This CDR3 reads CARSDSRDAQYF. As DNA, the CDR3 is TGCGCCAGAAGTGATTCGAGAGATGCGCAGTATTTT.

Points on this clonotype: The germline gene is not matched at one end of the junction; a read error may be the cause. The chain couples TRBV7-9 to TRBJ2-2; D is perhaps TRBD2 (6 bases). The CDR3 length is 11 residues. Germline-derived CDR1 and CDR2 are SEHNR and FQNEAQ (reference sequence). CDR3 loop: CTSSFPRELLF. Written as DNA, the CDR3 is TGTACCAGTAGCTTCCCTCGGGAGCTGTTATTT.

As concerns this clonotype: The junction differs from germline at one of its ends, possibly a read error. The chain recombines TRBV6-2 or TRBV6-3 with TRBJ2-4, with a tentative D call TRBD2 (6 bases). Per the germline V gene, CDR1 is MNHEY and CDR2 is SVGEGT. The CDR3 is 16 amino acids. CDR3 bases: TGTGTCAGCAGTCAACTCCCGGGAGTAGCCAAAAACATTCAGTGCTTC. This translates into CVSSQLPGVAKNIQCF.

The table lists this clonotype with many counts. The chain combines TRBV6-1 with TRBJ2-1; TRBD1 might be the D (6 bases). This CDR3 contains 16 residues. Trimming took off 6 bases at V and 8 bases at J, with 23 bases between the two ends. Germline V gene data show CDR1 as MNHNS and CDR2 as SASEGT. The chain's CDR3 is CASRDHFLGQYDEQFF. The CDR3 nucleotides are TGTGCCAGCAGGGACCACTTTTTAGGACAGTATGATGAGCAGTTCTTC.

Turning to this clonotype: The germline gene is not matched at one end of the junction; a read error may be the cause. The chain is built from TRBV11-2 and TRBJ2-3, with D maybe TRBD1 (5 bases). Judging by the DNA end, TRBJ1-5 fits better; the J call may be wrong. Germline values: CDR1 SGHAT, CDR2 FQNNGV. The CDR3 covers 15 residues. The CDR3 coding sequence is TGTACCAGCAGCTTAGGGCCGACAGTCACAGATACGCAGCATTTT. Its translation is CTSSLGPTVTDTQHF.

This clonotype was recorded many times. The chain uses TRBV20-1 and TRBJ2-2, with D perhaps matching TRBD2 (5 bases). Germline V lookup: CDR1 DFQATT, CDR2 SNEGSKA (reference sequence). Trimming cost V 1 base and J 1 base, with 7 bases left between them. CDR3 length: 14 residues. CDR3 sequence: CSARGTRNTGELFF. The CDR3, as DNA: TGCAGTGCTAGAGGGACTCGGAACACCGGGGAGCTGTTTTTT.

Remarks on this clonotype: Because the CDR3 is missing its conserved closing phenylalanine or tryptophan, this is likely a read error. The chain combines TRBV11-2 with TRBJ2-1; TRBD2 aligns across 9 bases. The junction had 7 bases not matched to a gene; V was cut back by 9 bases and J by 1 base. CDR3 length: 15 amino acids. Looked up from germline, CDR1 is SGHAT and CDR2 is FQNNGV. In DNA, the CDR3 is TGTGCCAGTAGCATTAGCGGGGGTTCCTACAATGAGCAGTTCTCC. Residues: CASSISGGSYNEQFS.

The chain carries TRBV20-1 and TRBJ1-5; D not resolved. Deletions cut 2 bases from V and 7 bases from J, with 15 bases between. Germline CDR1 is DFQATT and CDR2 is SNEGSKA (reference sequence). The CDR3 totals 14 residues. The CDR3 loop reads CSARRLQSNQPQHF. The CDR3 nucleotides are TGCAGTGCTAGACGACTTCAGAGTAACCAGCCCCAGCATTTT.

In regard to this clonotype: No conserved phenylalanine or tryptophan ends this CDR3, so it is likely a read error. The chain uses TRBV11-2 and TRBJ2-7, with D possibly matching TRBD1 (5 bases). CDR1 and CDR2 (germline): SGHAT, FQNNGV. The CDR3 extends over 13 amino acids. CDR3: CASTRQTNYDQYL. The CDR3, as DNA: TGTGCCAGCACCAGACAGACCAATTACGATCAGTACCTC.

This clonotype was observed once. This sequence joins TRBV7-8 and TRBJ2-2; D may be TRBD2 (6 bases). Germline V gene data show CDR1 as SGHVS and CDR2 as FQNEAQ. CDR3 length: 14 amino acids. V was clipped by 7 bases and J by 7 bases, with 16 bases between them. CDR3 nucleotides: TGTGCCAGCACCCTATCTAGCGAAAGCGGGGAGCTGTTTTTT. Translated: CASTLSSESGELFF.

In regard to this clonotype: A read error may explain this, as a much larger clone is one base away. This rearrangement joins TRBV29-1 to TRBJ2-7, with D perhaps matching TRBD1 (9 bases). CDR1 is SQVTM, CDR2 ANQGSEA, per germline. The V end was cut by 6 bases, the J end by 6 bases, with 21 bases between. The CDR3 consists of 14 residues. The CDR3 sequence: CSVGGGTGLFEQYF. Written as DNA, the CDR3 is TGCAGCGTCGGCGGGGGGACAGGGCTTTTCGAGCAGTACTTC.

Turning to this clonotype: Just one base apart from a much larger clone, this may be a read error. The chain employs TRBV29-1 and TRBJ1-1; no reliable D call. The CDR3 length is 11 residues. CDR1 is SQVTM and CDR2 is ANQGSEA in the germline V gene. V was clipped by 3 bases and J by 4 bases, with 6 bases between them. CDR3 in DNA: TGCAGCGTTGAGCGGCGCACTGAAGCTTTCTTT. Its protein product is CSVERRTEAFF. The entire variable domain, with the rest obtained from reference TRBV29-1 and TRBJ1-1, is as follows: SAVISQKPSRDICQRGTSLTIQCQVDSQVTMMFWYRQQPGQSLTLIATANQGSEATYESGFVIDKFPISRPNLTFSTLTVSNMSPEDSSIYLCSVERRTEAFFGQGTRLTVV.

This clonotype was detected ten times or more. The chain links TRBV4-1 to TRBJ2-4, with D possibly TRBD2 on 5 matching bases. CDR1 is MGHRA and CDR2 is YSYEKL in the germline V gene. The CDR3 extends over 15 amino acids. V was pared by 0 bases and J by 8 bases, with 14 bases between. CDR3 loop: CASSQDQLVVDIQYF. CDR3 DNA: TGCGCCAGCAGCCAAGATCAACTAGTCGTAGACATTCAGTACTTC.

As concerns this clonotype: Compared with germline, one end of the junction differs, possibly owing to a read error. The chain carries TRBV6-5 and TRBJ2-2; either TRBD1 or TRBD2 may fit D (5 bases each). Germline V CDR1 and CDR2: MNHEY, SVGAGI. The CDR3 loop spans 14 amino acids. CDR3 sequence (DNA): TGCGCCAGCACCGGGACCAGCGTCACCGGGGTGCTGTTTTTT. Translating it yields CASTGTSVTGVLFF.

The table lists this clonotype with many counts. The V gene is TRBV29-1, the J gene TRBJ1-3; unclear D gene. Looked up from germline, CDR1 is SQVTM and CDR2 is ANQGSEA. V shed 4 bases and J shed 5 bases, with 15 bases lying between them. The CDR3 is made up of 14 amino acids. The CDR3 bases are TGCAGCGTTGGGTCTGGAGGAACCCGAAACACCATATATTTT. It yields the protein CSVGSGGTRNTIYF.

As to this clonotype: Germline is not matched at one junction end, which may reflect a read error. V gene TRBV11-2 combines with J gene TRBJ1-1; no firm D call. The CDR3 runs to 14 residues. Germline V gene sequence: CDR1 SGHAT, CDR2 FQNNGV. In DNA, the CDR3 is TGTGCCAGCAGCTTAGGTGGGGTCGACACTGAAGCCTTCTTT. This encodes CASSLGGVDTEAFF.

Comment on this clonotype: This may arise from a read error, as a much more abundant clone is one base away. The CDR3 DNA follows: TGTGCCAGCAGCTTGGCGGCGAACCATAATTCACCCCACCACTTT. This encodes CASSLAANHNSPHHF. The rearrangement joins TRBV5-5 to TRBJ1-6; unclear D gene. Germline-derived CDR1 and CDR2 are SGHKS and YYEKEE (reference sequence). CDR3 size: 15 residues. Looking up the rest from reference TRBV5-5 and TRBJ1-6 gives the full variable domain: DAGVTQSPTHLIKTRGQQVTLRCSPISGHKSVSWYQQVLGQGPQFIFQYYEKEERGRGNFPDRFSARQFPNYSSELNVNALLLGDSALYLCASSLAANHNSPHHFGNGTRLTVT.

In its sample, this clonotype is medium-sized (0.01 to 0.1%). V gene TRBV6-6 combines with J gene TRBJ1-5; D perhaps matches TRBD1 (5 bases). This CDR3 comprises 13 residues. The ends were cut back, 7 bases at V and 4 bases at J, with 11 bases in the middle. Germline V gene sequence: CDR1 MNHNY, CDR2 SVGAGI (reference sequence). CDR3 amino acids: CASMAGRNQPQHF. The CDR3 DNA follows: TGTGCCAGCATGGCAGGGAGGAATCAGCCCCAGCATTTT.

For this clonotype: The missing conserved phenylalanine or tryptophan at the end of this CDR3 makes a read error likely. This chain joins TRBV5-1 and TRBJ2-2, with D possibly being TRBD1 or TRBD2 (5 bases each). V was shortened by 5 bases and J by 2 bases, with 13 bases between the two germline ends. Germline CDR1 reads SGHRS; CDR2 reads YFSETQ. The CDR3 spans 15 residues. Here the CDR3 reads CASSSGQRNTGELFV. Here the CDR3 DNA reads TGCGCCAGCAGTTCGGGGCAGCGAAACACCGGGGAGCTGTTTGTT.